The text below deals with one T cell receptor (beta chain). J was trimmed by 5 bases and V by 3 bases; bases with no gene match: 5. This CDR3 region has 16 residues. CDR1 is SEHNR and CDR2 is FQNEAQ in the germline V gene (reference sequence). The data derive from a study of blood T cell repertoires in COVID-19. In the study overall: In each case, the material was cDNA or gDNA derived from T cells, B-cell-depleted T cells, or PBMCs.

Per the original data handling: For nucleated cells, counts were estimated from reference gene primer amplification. The table came from immunoSEQ multiplex PCR; TCRdb's copy has only in-frame clones and leaves some out. That table gives V, J and clone size, and the DNA gave D and trimming. The table lists tens of thousands of clones, roughly 90% of them singletons. The TCR originated in a human donor in a cohort sampled during active COVID-19. The material sequenced was peripheral blood. The chain recombines TRBV7-9 with TRBJ2-3; 13 bases line up with TRBD2. CDR3 region: CASSFPTSGRLDTQYF. CDR3 bases: TGTGCCAGCAGCTTCCCGACTAGCGGGAGGTTAGATACGCAGTATTTT. The whole variable domain, filled in from reference TRBV7-9 and TRBJ2-3, reads DTGVSQNPRHKITKRGQNVTFRCDPISEHNRLYWYRQTLGQGPEFLTYFQNEAQLEKSRLLSDRFSAERPKGSFSTLEIQRTEQGDSAMYLCASSFPTSGRLDTQYFGPGTRLTVL.